The 26 T cell receptor beta chains given below trace back to one sample, sequenced in a study of T cell clonality in common variable immunodeficiency. Findings of the study overall: Common variable immunodeficiency TCR beta sequences reportedly had fewer deletions and N-nucleotide insertions.

No antigens are known for them. Measured with immunoSEQ multiplex PCR; TCRdb has only the in-frame clones, and not every one. The sample lists about 16,000 clones, none appearing once, the ten largest making up approximately 14%. Sequences were obtained from peripheral blood mononuclear cells. The receptors were gathered from a human donor with common variable immunodeficiency.

This clone was detected a few times. The CDR3 end falls 3 residues outside the read, so it is completed with the germline J gene. V and J are TRBV18 and TRBJ2-2; tentative D call: TRBD1 (6 bases). This CDR3 has 16 residues. Trimming stripped 6 bases from V and 4 bases from J, with 18 bases between. Looked up from germline, CDR1 is KGHSH and CDR2 is LQKENI. CDR3 DNA, as far as it was read: TGTGCCAGCTCGCCGGCCGGACAGAGGGGCACCGGGGAG. Its translation is CASSPAGQRGTGE. The full CDR3 sequence reads CASSPAGQRGTGELFF.

This clone has a count of ten or more. From the germline J gene comes the end of the CDR3, since the read stops 3 residues before it. V is TRBV2 and J is TRBJ1-2; D is possibly TRBD1 (6 bases). The CDR3 is 12 amino acids. Germline-derived CDR1 and CDR2 are SNHLY and FYNNEI. CDR3 loop: CASSAGGAGYTF. The part of the CDR3 DNA that was read is TGTGCCAGCAGTGCTGGGGGCGCAGGC.

At least ten counts were recorded for this clone. The read ends 3 residues shy of where the CDR3 ends; the end is completed using the germline J gene. V and J are TRBV5-4 and TRBJ2-3; weak D call: TRBD2 (6 bases). Germline V gene data show CDR1 as SGHNT and CDR2 as YYREEE (reference sequence). CDR3 length: 14 amino acids. V lost 4 bases, J lost 2 bases, and 11 bases lay in between. The CDR3 DNA, read in part, is TGTGCCAGCAGCCCGGACTACCACACAGATACG. Translating it yields CASSPDYHTDT. The complete CDR3 protein is CASSPDYHTDTQYF.

Regarding this clone: Read coverage stops 3 residues before the CDR3 terminus; the germline J gene supplies the remainder. V and J are TRBV2 and TRBJ2-3; D call uncertain. There are 16 residues in the CDR3. Germline V gene data show CDR1 as SNHLY and CDR2 as FYNNEI. With 3 bases removed from V and 2 bases from J, the gap between germline ends came to 15 bases. CDR3 DNA (partial): TGTGCCAGCAGTGAGTCGCGGCTTATTTACACAGATACG. Translated: CASSESRLIYTDT. The full CDR3 is CASSESRLIYTDTQYF.

This clone has at least ten counts. Read sequence stops 3 residues before the CDR3 end, and the germline J gene provides the missing end. V is TRBV15 and J is TRBJ2-1; 9 bases align to TRBD2. V shed 1 base and J 8 bases; nucleotides not matched to a gene: 6. Germline CDR1 reads LNHNV; CDR2 reads YYDKDF (reference sequence). This CDR3 region has 15 residues. CDR3 loop: CATSRVASGVYEQFF. The DNA read from the CDR3 is TGTGCCACCAGCAGAGTGGCTAGCGGGGTGTATGAG.

The table lists this clone with many counts. The junction departs from germline at one end; a sequencing error may be responsible. From the germline J gene comes the end of the CDR3, since the read stops 3 residues before it. This rearrangement joins TRBV4-1 to TRBJ2-5, with 8 bases that match TRBD2. The CDR3 consists of 16 residues. CDR1 and CDR2 from the germline V gene are MGHRA and YSYEKL. Incomplete CDR3 DNA: TGCACCAGCAGCCAACGCCTAGCGGGCACACAAGAGACC. Encoded protein: CTSSQRLAGTQET. The whole CDR3 sequence reads CTSSQRLAGTQETQYF.

This clone is classed as medium-sized (0.01 to 0.1%). The CDR3 goes on 3 residues after the read ends, and that part is filled in from the germline J gene. The chain uses TRBV7-9 and TRBJ1-1; TRBD1 might be the D (5 bases). V was pared by 1 base and J by 7 bases, with 10 bases between. CDR1 and CDR2 from the germline V gene are SEHNR and FQNEAQ (reference sequence). There are 13 residues in the CDR3. Here the CDR3 reads CASSLGGVGEAFF. CDR3 DNA (partial): TGTGCCAGCAGCTTAGGGGGGGTTGGTGAA.

This clone appeared a few times. With the read ending 3 residues before the CDR3 end, the germline J gene is used to fill in that end. The chain uses TRBV5-4 and TRBJ2-1; 9 positions agree with TRBD2. CDR1 and CDR2 (germline): SGHNT, YYREEE (reference sequence). V trimming: 3 bases; J trimming: 6 bases; junction bases outside the gene matches: 7. CDR3 size: 15 residues. The CDR3 here is CASSSSGTSINEQFF. The CDR3 DNA, read in part, is TGTGCCAGCAGCTCATCCGGGACTAGCATCAATGAG.

This clone was seen repeatedly, ten times or more. The sequence runs out 3 residues before the end of the CDR3; the remainder is reconstructed from the germline J gene. The chain is built from TRBV7-3 and TRBJ2-7, with 7 positions matching TRBD2. V gave up 5 bases and J gave up 6 bases; unmatched junction bases: 7. Germline V gives CDR1 SGHTA, CDR2 FQGTGA. The CDR3 has 13 amino acids. Here the CDR3 reads CASSRDGGGEQYF. The covered CDR3 bases are TGTGCCAGCAGCCGTGACGGCGGGGGCGAG.

Remarks on this clone: Read coverage stops 3 residues before the CDR3 terminus; the germline J gene supplies the remainder. The J gene is TRBJ1-4, the V gene TRBV2; no clear D. CDR3 length equals 15 residues. The V end was cut by 7 bases, the J end by 5 bases, with 17 bases between. Germline loops: CDR1 SNHLY, CDR2 FYNNEI. The CDR3 region is CASIIGGRENEKLFF. The covered CDR3 bases are TGTGCCAGCATAATTGGCGGCAGAGAAAATGAAAAA.

This clone was counted only a few times. CDR3 DNA (partial): TGCGCCAGCAGTCGGGCAGGGGGCGCTTCTAATGAAAAA. Amino acid sequence: CASSRAGGASNEK. In full, the CDR3 is CASSRAGGASNEKLFF. The rearrangement links TRBV5-1 to TRBJ1-4; TRBD1 aligns across 8 bases. The read comes to an end 3 residues before the CDR3 does, leaving the germline J gene to fill in the end. Germline V lookup: CDR1 SGHRS, CDR2 YFSETQ. V lost 5 bases and J lost 3; bases outside the gene matches: 9. The CDR3 has 16 residues.

With regard to this clone: The sequenced fragment ends 3 residues before the CDR3 boundary, so the rest is inferred from the germline J gene. V and J are TRBV2 and TRBJ2-7; perhaps TRBD1 as D (5 bases). Germline V gives CDR1 SNHLY, CDR2 FYNNEI. The CDR3 extends over 15 amino acids. The V end was cut by 6 bases, the J end by 1 base, with 16 bases between. Partial CDR3 DNA: TGTGCCAGCAGCCCCAGGGTGGGTCTTTCCTACGAG. Amino acids: CASSPRVGLSYE. The whole CDR3 region reads CASSPRVGLSYEQYF.

With respect to this clone: The CDR3 end lies 3 residues beyond the end of the read and is filled in from the germline J gene. The V gene is TRBV30, the J gene TRBJ1-2; D is possibly TRBD1 (6 bases). The V end was cut by 2 bases, the J end by 0 bases, with 7 bases between. This CDR3 has 13 amino acids. Germline V gives CDR1 GTSNPN, CDR2 SVGIG (reference sequence). CDR3 loop: CAWSSGANYGYTF. The sequenced CDR3 bases are TGTGCCTGGAGTTCAGGGGCTAACTATGGC.

Comments on this clone: The read ends 3 residues before the CDR3 terminus; that terminus is restored from the germline J gene. The rearrangement links TRBV6-2 or TRBV6-3 to TRBJ2-7; D possibly corresponds to TRBD1 (5 bases). Trimming took 7 bases from V and 5 from J, leaving 18 bases between them. The CDR3 covers 14 residues. The germline CDR1 and CDR2 sequences are MNHEY and SVGEGT. The CDR3 sequence: CASTWTPTPNEQYF. The CDR3 bases that were read are TGTGCCAGCACTTGGACACCCACCCCCAACGAG.

There are a few counts of this clone. The CDR3 is cut off 3 residues early in the read; its end comes from the germline J gene. Other DNA sequences in the same sample also yield this CDR3. The rearrangement links TRBV2 to TRBJ2-7, with D perhaps matching TRBD1 (6 bases). The CDR3 extends over 15 amino acids. Deletions cut 5 bases from V and 4 bases from J, with 18 bases between. CDR1 is SNHLY, CDR2 FYNNEI, per germline. CDR3 DNA (partial): TGTGCCAGCAGTCGAACAGGGTTTGGATCTTACGAG. The encoded protein is CASSRTGFGSYE. The entire CDR3 protein reads CASSRTGFGSYEQYF. Drawing the rest from reference TRBV2 and TRBJ2-7, the complete variable domain is EPEVTQTPSHQVTQMGQEVILRCVPISNHLYFYWYRQILGQKVEFLVSFYNNEISEKSEIFDDQFSVERPDGSNFTLKIRSTKLEDSAMYFCASSRTGFGSYEQYFGPGTRLTVT.

This clone has a handful of counts. The read ends 3 residues before the CDR3 terminus; that terminus is restored from the germline J gene. The chain joins TRBV5-1 to TRBJ1-1, with D perhaps matching TRBD1 (6 bases). CDR1 SGHRS and CDR2 YFSETQ come from the germline V gene. The CDR3 extends over 16 amino acids. Trimming cost V 4 bases and J 5 bases, with 21 bases left between them. The DNA read from the CDR3 is TGCGCCAGCAGCCCCGCGGGACAAACTGTTACGACTGAA. Translating it yields CASSPAGQTVTTE. The CDR3, in full, reads CASSPAGQTVTTEAFF.

This clone has only a few counts. The CDR3 end is not reached by the read, which stops 3 residues before it; the germline J gene fills it in. The chain employs TRBV18 and TRBJ1-4; possibly TRBD1 for D (5 bases). CDR3 length equals 15 residues. Germline CDR1 and CDR2: KGHSH and LQKENI. V shed 3 bases and J shed 7 bases, with 15 bases lying between them. CDR3 DNA (partial): TGTGCCAGCTCACCGCCAGGGCTGAGTAGTGAAAAA. This translates into CASSPPGLSSEK. The entire CDR3 reads CASSPPGLSSEKLFF.

This clone was found a few times. With the read ending 3 residues before the CDR3 end, the germline J gene is used to fill in that end. The rearrangement links TRBV19 to TRBJ2-3, with TRBD2 matching 12 bases. The V gene end was trimmed by 4 bases and the J gene end by 5 bases; junction bases not matched to a gene: 4. CDR3 length: 15 amino acids. Germline V gives CDR1 LNHDA, CDR2 SQIVND (reference sequence). The CDR3 DNA, read in part, is TGTGCCAGTAGTACCCGGACTAGCGGGATAGATACG. Protein sequence: CASSTRTSGIDT. The full CDR3 protein is CASSTRTSGIDTQYF.

Note on this clone: With the read ending 3 residues before the CDR3 end, the germline J gene is used to fill in that end. V is TRBV27 and J is TRBJ2-5, with 9 bases identical to TRBD1. CDR3 length: 14 amino acids. Germline trimming cut 7 bases from V and 6 bases from J; bases unmatched to any gene: 9. The germline V gene encodes CDR1 MNHEY and CDR2 SMNVEV (reference sequence). CDR3 DNA (partial): TGTGCCAGCAAACCGGGACAGGGAGGACAGACC. Its translation is CASKPGQGGQT. The full CDR3 protein reads CASKPGQGGQTQYF.

In the case of this clone: The CDR3 end is not reached by the read, which stops 3 residues before it; the germline J gene fills it in. The gene calls are TRBV7-8 and TRBJ2-2; tentatively, D is TRBD1 (6 bases). Germline CDR1 reads SGHVS; CDR2 reads FQNEAQ. Trimming removed 0 bases at V and 1 base at J, with 9 bases between. The CDR3 has 16 amino acids. The CDR3: CASSLAQQGNTGELFF. Incomplete CDR3 DNA: TGTGCCAGCAGCTTAGCTCAACAGGGGAACACCGGGGAG.

With regard to this clone: The read comes to an end 3 residues before the CDR3 does, leaving the germline J gene to fill in the end. The chain links TRBV13 to TRBJ1-1; D may be TRBD1 (5 bases). The CDR3 length is 14 residues. Trimming cost V 4 bases and J 7 bases, with 16 bases left between them. In germline, CDR1 is PRHDT, CDR2 FYEKMQ (reference sequence). CDR3 DNA (partial): TGTGCCAGCAGCTCTCAGGGATATGTGGGTGAA. It translates to CASSSQGYVGE. The full CDR3 protein is CASSSQGYVGEAFF.

This clone is categorized as medium-sized. The CDR3 extends 3 residues past the end of the read, so its final part is completed from the germline J gene. The chain recombines TRBV2 with TRBJ1-1, with a tentative D call TRBD1 (5 bases). Germline assignment: CDR1 SNHLY and CDR2 FYNNEI. The CDR3 totals 12 residues. V shed 4 bases and J shed 4 bases, with 7 bases lying between them. CDR3 amino acids: CASSGGGTEAFF. Partial CDR3 DNA: TGTGCCAGCAGTGGGGGGGGCACTGAA.

The table lists this clone with a few counts. The CDR3 is cut off 3 residues early in the read; its end comes from the germline J gene. The V gene is TRBV18, the J gene TRBJ1-2; tentatively, D is TRBD1 (6 bases). The CDR3 is made up of 16 amino acids. Germline assignment: CDR1 KGHSH and CDR2 LQKENI. V was trimmed by 3 bases and J by 7 bases, leaving 21 bases between them. This chain's CDR3 is CASSPGVQGWRLGYTF. The CDR3 bases that were read are TGTGCCAGCTCACCTGGGGTACAGGGCTGGCGACTTGGC.

Points on this clone: The DNA ends 3 residues before the CDR3 does, and the rest of the CDR3 is filled in from the germline J gene. The V and J genes are TRBV19 and TRBJ1-1, with D maybe TRBD1 (5 bases). Germline-derived CDR1 and CDR2 are LNHDA and SQIVND (reference sequence). Trimming pared 7 bases from V and 0 bases from J, leaving 9 bases between. The CDR3 runs to 13 residues. The CDR3 bases that were read are TGTGCCAGTATTGGACATGTGAACACTGAA. This encodes CASIGHVNTE. The entire CDR3 reads CASIGHVNTEAFF.

The DNA read from the CDR3 is TGTGCCAGCAGCTTATTGATCGGGGAATGGCCC. Translating it yields CASSLLIGEWP. The CDR3 in its entirety is CASSLLIGEWPLHF. This chain links TRBV7-2 with TRBJ1-6; D not resolved. With the read ending 3 residues before the CDR3 end, the germline J gene is used to fill in that end. The CDR3 runs to 14 residues. CDR1 is SGHTA and CDR2 is FQGNSA in the germline V gene.

This clone was detected only a few times. The CDR3 extends 3 residues past the end of the read, so its final part is completed from the germline J gene. This chain connects TRBV7-2 to TRBJ2-7; TRBD1 matches at 9 bases. This CDR3 has 13 amino acids. The germline V gene encodes CDR1 SGHTA and CDR2 FQGNSA. Trimming took 5 bases from V and 3 from J; bases not matched to a gene: 2. CDR3 sequence reads: CASSRDRDYEQYF. Partial CDR3 DNA: TGTGCCAGCAGCCGGGACAGGGACTACGAG.